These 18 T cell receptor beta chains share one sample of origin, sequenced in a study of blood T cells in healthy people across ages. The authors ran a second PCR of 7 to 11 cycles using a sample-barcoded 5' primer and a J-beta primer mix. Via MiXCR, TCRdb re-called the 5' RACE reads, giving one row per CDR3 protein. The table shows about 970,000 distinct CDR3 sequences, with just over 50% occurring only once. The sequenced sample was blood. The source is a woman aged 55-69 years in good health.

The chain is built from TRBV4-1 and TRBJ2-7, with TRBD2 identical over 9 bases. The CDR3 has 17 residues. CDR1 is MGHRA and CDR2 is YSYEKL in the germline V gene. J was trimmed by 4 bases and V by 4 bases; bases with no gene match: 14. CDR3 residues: CASSPTGPAGGWYEQYF. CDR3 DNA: TGCGCCAGCAGCCCCACCGGACCAGCGGGAGGTTGGTACGAGCAGTACTTC.

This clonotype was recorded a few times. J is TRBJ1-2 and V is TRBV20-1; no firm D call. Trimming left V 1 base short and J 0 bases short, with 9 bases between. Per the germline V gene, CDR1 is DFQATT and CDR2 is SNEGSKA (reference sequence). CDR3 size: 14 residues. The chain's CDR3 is CSARGVSTNYGYTF. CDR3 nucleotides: TGCAGTGCTAGAGGCGTCAGTACTAACTATGGCTACACCTTC.

CDR3 nucleotides: TGCGCCAGCAGCCTGGAGAGCCGGTTAGGAACAGATACGCAGTATTTT. Protein: CASSLESRLGTDTQYF. This chain links TRBV5-1 with TRBJ2-3; no reliable D call. The CDR3 contains 16 residues. V shed 4 bases and J shed 3 bases, with 18 bases lying between them. Germline V lookup: CDR1 SGHRS, CDR2 YFSETQ.

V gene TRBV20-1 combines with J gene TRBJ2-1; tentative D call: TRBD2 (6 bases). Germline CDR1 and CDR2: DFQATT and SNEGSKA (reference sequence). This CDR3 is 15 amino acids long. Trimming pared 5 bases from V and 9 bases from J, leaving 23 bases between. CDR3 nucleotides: TGCAGTGCTTGTAGGACGGGACTCCAATCTAGTGAGCAGTTCTTC. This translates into CSACRTGLQSSEQFF.

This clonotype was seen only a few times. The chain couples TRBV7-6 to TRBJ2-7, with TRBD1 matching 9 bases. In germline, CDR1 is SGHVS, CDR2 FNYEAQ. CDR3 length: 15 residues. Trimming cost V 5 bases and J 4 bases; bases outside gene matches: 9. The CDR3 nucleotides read TGTGCCAGCAGCAACCAGGACAGGGGAGATTACGAGCAGTACTTC. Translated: CASSNQDRGDYEQYF.

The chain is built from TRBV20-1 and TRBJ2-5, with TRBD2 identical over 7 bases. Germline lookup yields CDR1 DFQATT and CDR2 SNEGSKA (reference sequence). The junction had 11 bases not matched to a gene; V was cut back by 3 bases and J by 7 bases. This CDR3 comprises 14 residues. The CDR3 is CSARGPGGLRTQYF. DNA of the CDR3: TGCAGTGCTAGGGGTCCGGGAGGCCTAAGGACCCAGTACTTC.

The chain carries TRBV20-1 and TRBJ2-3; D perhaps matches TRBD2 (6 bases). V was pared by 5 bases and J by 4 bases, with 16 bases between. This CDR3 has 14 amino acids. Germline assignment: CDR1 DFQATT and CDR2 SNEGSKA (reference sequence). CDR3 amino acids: CSAPPEGRADTQYF. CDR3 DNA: TGCAGTGCTCCCCCGGAGGGCCGGGCAGATACGCAGTATTTT.

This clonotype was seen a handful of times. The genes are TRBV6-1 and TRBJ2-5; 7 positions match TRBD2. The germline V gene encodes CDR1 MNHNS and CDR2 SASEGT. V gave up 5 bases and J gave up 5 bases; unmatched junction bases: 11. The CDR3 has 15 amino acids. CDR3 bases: TGTGCCAGCAGTCCCCTTGGCGGGAGAGGGGAGACCCAGTACTTC. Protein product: CASSPLGGRGETQYF.

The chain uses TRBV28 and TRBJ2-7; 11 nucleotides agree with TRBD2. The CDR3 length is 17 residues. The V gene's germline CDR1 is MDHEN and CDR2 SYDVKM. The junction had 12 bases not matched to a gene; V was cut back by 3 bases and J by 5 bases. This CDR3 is CASSFKPILAGDNEQYF. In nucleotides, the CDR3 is TGTGCCAGCAGTTTTAAGCCCATACTAGCGGGAGATAACGAGCAGTACTTC.

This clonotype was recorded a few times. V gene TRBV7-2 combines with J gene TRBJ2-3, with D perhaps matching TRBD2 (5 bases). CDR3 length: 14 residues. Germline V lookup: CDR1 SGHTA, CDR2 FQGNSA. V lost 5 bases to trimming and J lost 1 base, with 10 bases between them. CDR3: CASSAGWGTDTQYF. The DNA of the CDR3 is TGTGCCAGCAGCGCGGGTTGGGGCACAGATACGCAGTATTTT.

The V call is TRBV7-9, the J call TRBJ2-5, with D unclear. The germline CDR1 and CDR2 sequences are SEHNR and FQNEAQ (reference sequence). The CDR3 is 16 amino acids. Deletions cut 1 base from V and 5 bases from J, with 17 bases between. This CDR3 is CASSLDPWGSGETQYF. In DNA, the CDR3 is TGTGCCAGCAGCTTAGACCCGTGGGGATCTGGGGAGACCCAGTACTTC.

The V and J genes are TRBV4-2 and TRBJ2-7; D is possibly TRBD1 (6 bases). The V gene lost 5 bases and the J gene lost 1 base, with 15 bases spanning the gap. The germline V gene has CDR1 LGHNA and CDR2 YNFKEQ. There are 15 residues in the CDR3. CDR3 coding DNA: TGTGCCAGCAGCTCTCAACAGGGAACTTCCTACGAGCAGTACTTC. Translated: CASSSQQGTSYEQYF.

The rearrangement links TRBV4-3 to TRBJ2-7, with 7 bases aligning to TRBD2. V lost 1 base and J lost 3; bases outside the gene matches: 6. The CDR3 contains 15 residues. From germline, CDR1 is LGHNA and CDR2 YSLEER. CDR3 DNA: TGCGCCAGCAGCCAAGCCCTGCGGGAGTTCTACGAGCAGTACTTC. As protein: CASSQALREFYEQYF.

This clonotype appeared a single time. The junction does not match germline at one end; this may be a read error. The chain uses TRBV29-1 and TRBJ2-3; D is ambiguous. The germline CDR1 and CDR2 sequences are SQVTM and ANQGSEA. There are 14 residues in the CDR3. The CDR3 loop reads CSVEPPGRTDSQYF. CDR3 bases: TGCAGCGTTGAGCCCCCTGGCAGAACAGATTCGCAGTATTTT.

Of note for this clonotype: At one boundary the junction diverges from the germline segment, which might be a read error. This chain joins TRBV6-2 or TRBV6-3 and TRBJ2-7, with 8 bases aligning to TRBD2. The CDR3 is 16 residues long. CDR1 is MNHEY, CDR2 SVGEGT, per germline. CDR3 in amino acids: CAGSYFQTSEVYEQYF. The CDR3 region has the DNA TGTGCCGGCAGTTACTTCCAGACTAGCGAGGTCTACGAGCAGTACTTC.

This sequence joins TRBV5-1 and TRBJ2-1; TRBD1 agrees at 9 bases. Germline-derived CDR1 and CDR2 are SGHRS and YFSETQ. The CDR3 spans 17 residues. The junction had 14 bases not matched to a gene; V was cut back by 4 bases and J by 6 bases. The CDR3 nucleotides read TGCGCCAGCAGCCCGGATATTAGGGGGACAGGGCGCAATGAGCAGTTCTTC. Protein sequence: CASSPDIRGTGRNEQFF.

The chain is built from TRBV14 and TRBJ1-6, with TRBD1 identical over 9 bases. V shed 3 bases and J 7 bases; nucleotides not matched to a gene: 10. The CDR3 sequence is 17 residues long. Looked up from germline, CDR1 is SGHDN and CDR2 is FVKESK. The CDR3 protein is CASSQLRTGVGNSPLHF. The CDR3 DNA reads TGTGCCAGCAGCCAGTTAAGGACAGGGGTGGGAAATTCACCCCTCCACTTT.

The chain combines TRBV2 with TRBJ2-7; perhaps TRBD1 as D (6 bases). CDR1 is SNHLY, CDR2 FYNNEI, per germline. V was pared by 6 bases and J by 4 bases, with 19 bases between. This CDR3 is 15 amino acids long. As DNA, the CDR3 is TGTGCCAGCAGCGAGGGTACAGGGTTGGGATACGAGCAGTACTTC. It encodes CASSEGTGLGYEQYF.